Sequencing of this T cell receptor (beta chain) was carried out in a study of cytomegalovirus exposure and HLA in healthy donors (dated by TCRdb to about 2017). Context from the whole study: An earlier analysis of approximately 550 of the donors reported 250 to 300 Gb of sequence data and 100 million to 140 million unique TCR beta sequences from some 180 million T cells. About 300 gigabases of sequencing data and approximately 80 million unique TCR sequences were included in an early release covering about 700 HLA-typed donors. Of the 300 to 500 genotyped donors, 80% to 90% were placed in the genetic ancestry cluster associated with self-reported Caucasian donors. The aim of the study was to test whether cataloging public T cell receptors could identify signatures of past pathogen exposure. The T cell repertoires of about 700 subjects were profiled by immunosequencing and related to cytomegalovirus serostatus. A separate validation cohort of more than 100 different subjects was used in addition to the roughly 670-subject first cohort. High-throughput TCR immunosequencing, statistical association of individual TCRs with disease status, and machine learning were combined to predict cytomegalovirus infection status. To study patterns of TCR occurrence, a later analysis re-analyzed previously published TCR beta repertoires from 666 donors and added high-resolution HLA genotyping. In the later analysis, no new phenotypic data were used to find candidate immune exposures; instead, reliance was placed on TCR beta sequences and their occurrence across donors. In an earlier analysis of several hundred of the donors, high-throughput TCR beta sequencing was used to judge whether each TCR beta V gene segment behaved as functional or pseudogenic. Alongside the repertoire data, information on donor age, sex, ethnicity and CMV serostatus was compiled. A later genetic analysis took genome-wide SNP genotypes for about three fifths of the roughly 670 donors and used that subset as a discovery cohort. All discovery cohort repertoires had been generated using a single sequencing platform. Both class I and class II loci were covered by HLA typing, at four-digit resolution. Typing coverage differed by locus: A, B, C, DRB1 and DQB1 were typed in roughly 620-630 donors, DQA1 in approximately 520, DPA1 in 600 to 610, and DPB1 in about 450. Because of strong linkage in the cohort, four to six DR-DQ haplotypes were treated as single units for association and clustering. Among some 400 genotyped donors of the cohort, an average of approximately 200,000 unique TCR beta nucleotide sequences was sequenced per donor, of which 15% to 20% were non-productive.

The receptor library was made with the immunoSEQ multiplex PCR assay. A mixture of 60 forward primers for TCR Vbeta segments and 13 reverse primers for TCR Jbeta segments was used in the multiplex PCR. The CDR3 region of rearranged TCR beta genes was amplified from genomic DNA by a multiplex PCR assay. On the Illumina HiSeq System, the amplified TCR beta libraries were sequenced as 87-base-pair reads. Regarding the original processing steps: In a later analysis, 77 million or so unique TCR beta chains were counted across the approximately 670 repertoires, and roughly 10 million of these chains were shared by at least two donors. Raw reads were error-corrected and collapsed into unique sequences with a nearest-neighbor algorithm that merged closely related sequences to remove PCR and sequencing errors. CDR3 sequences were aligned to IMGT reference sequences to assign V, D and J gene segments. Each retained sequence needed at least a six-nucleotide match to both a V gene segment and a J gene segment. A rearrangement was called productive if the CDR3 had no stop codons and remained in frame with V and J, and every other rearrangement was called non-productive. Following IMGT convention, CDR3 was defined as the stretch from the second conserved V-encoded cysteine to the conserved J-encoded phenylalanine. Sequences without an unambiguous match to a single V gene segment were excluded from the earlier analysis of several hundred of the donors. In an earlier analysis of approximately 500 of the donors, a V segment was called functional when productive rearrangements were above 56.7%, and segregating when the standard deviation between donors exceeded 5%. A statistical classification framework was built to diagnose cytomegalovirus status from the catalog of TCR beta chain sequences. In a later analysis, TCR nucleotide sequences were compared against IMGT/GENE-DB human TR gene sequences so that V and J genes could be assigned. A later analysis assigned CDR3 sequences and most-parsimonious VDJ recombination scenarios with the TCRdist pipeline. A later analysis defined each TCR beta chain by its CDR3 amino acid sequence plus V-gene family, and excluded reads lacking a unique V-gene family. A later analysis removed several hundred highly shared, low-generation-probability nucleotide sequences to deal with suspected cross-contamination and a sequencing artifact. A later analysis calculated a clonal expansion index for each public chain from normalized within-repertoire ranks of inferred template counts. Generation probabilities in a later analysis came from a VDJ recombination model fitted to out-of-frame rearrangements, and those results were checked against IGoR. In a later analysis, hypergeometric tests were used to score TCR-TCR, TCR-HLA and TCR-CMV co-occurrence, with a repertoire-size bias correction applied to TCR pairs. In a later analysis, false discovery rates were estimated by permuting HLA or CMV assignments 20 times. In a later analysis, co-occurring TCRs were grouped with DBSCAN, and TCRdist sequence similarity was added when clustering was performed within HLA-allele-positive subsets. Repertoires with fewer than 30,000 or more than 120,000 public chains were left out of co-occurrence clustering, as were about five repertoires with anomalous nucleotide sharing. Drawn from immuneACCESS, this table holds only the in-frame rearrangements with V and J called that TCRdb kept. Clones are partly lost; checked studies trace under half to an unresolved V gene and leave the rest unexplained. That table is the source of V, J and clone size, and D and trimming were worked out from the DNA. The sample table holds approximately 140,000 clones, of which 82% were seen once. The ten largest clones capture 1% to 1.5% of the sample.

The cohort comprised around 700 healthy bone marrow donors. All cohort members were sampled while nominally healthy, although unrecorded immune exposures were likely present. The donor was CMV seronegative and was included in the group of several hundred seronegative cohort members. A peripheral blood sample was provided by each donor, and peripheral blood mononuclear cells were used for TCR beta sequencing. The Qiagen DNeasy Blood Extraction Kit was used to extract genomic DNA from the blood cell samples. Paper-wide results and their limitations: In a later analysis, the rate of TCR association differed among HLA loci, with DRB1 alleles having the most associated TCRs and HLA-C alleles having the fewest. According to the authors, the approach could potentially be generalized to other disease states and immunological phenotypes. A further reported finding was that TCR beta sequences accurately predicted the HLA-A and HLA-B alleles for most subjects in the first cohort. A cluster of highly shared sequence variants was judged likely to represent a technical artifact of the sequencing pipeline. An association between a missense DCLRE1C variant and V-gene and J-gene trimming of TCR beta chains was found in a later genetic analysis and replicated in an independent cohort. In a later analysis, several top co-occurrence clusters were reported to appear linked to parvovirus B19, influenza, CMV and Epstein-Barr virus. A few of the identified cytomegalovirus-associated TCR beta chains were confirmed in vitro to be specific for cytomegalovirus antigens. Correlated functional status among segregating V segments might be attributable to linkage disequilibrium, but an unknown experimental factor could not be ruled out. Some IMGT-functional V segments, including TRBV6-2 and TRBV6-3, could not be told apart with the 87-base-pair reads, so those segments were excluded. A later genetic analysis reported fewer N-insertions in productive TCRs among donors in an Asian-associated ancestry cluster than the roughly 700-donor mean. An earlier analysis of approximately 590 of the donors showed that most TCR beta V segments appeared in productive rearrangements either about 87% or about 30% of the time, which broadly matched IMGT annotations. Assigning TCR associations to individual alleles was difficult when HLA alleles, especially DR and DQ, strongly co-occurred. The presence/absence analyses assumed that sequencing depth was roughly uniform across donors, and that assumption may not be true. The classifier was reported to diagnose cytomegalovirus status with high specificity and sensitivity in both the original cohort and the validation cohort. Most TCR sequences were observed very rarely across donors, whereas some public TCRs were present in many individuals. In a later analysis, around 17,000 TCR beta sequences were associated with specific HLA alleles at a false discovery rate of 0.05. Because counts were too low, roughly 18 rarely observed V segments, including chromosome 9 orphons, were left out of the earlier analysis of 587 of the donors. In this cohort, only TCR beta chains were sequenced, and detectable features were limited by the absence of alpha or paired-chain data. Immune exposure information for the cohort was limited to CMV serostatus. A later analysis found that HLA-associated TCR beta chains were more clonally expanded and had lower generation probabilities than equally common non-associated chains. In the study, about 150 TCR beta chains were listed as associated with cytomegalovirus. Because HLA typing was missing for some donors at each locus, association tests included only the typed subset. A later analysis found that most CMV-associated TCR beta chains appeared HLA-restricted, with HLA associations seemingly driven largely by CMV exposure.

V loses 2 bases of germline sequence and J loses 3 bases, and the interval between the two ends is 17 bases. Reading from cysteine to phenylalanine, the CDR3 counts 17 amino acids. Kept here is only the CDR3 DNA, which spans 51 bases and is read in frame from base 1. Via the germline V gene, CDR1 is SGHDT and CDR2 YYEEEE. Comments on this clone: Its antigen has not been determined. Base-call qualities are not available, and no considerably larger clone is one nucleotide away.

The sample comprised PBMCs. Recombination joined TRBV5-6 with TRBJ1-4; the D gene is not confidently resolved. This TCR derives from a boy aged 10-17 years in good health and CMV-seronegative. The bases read TGTGCCAGCAGCTTATTTTTGGAGGTCGGGCCTAATGAAAAACTGTTTTTT. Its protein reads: CASSLFLEVGPNEKLFF.